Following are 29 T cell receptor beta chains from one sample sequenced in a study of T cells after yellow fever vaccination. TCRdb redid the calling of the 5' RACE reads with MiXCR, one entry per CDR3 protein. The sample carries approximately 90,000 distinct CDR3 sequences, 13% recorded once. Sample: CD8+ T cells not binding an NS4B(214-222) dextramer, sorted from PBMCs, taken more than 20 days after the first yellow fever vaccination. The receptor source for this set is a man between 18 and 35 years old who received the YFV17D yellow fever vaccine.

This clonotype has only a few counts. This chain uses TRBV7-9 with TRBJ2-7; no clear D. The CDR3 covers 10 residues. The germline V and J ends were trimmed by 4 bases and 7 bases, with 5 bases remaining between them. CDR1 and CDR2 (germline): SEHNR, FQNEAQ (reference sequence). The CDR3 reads CASSSSEQYF. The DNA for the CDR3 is TGTGCCAGCAGCTCTTCAGAGCAGTACTTC. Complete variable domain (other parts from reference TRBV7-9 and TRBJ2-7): DTGVSQNPRHKITKRGQNVTFRCDPISEHNRLYWYRQTLGQGPEFLTYFQNEAQLEKSRLLSDRFSAERPKGSFSTLEIQRTEQGDSAMYLCASSSSEQYFGPGTRLTVT.

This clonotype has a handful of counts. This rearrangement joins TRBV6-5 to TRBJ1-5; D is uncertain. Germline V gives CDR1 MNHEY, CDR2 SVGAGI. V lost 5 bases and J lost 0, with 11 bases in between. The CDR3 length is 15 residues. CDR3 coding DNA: TGTGCCAGCAGTCACCGGGCTTATAGCAATCAGCCCCAGCATTTT. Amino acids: CASSHRAYSNQPQHF.

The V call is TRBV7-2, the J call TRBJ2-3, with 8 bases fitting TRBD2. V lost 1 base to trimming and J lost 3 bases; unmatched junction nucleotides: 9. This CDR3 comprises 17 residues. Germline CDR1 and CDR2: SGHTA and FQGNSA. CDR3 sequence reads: CASSLGPRRGGTDTQYF. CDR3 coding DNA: TGTGCCAGCAGCTTAGGCCCTCGTCGGGGGGGGACAGATACGCAGTATTTT.

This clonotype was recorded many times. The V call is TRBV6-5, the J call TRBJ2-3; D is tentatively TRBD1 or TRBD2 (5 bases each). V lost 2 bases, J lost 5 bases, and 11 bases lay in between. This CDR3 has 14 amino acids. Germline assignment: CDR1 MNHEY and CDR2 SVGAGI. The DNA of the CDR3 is TGTGCCAGCAGTTACGAGGGGTTGGGAGATACGCAGTATTTT. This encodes CASSYEGLGDTQYF.

The CDR3 nucleotides read TGTGCCAGCAGTTCCCAGGGACGGGATGGCTACACCTTC. This encodes CASSSQGRDGYTF. This chain links TRBV6-5 with TRBJ1-2, with D possibly TRBD1 on 5 matching bases. The CDR3 has 13 residues. Per germline, CDR1 MNHEY and CDR2 SVGAGI. The germline V and J ends were trimmed by 4 bases and 6 bases, with 12 bases remaining between them.

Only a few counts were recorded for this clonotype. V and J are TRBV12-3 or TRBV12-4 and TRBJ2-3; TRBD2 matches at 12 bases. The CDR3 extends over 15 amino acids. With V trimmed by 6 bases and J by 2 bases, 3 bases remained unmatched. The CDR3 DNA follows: TGTGCCAGCAGACCTAGCGGGGGGGACACAGATACGCAGTATTTT. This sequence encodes CASRPSGGDTDTQYF.

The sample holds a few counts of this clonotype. The CDR3: CASSLGRGVTYNEQFF. CDR3 nucleotides: TGTGCCAGCAGCTTGGGCAGGGGGGTCACCTACAATGAGCAGTTCTTC. The chain is built from TRBV7-6 and TRBJ2-1, with a tentative D call TRBD1 (7 bases). Germline CDR1 SGHVS, CDR2 FNYEAQ. V lost 3 bases and J 2 bases, leaving 14 bases between the germline ends. The length of the CDR3 is 16 residues.

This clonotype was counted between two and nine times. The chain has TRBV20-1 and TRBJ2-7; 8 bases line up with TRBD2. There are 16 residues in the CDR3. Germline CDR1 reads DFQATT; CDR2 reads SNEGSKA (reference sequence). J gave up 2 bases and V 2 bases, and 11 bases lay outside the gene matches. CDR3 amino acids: CSARTASGGRPYEQYF. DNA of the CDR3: TGCAGTGCTAGAACCGCCAGCGGGGGCCGCCCCTACGAGCAGTACTTC.

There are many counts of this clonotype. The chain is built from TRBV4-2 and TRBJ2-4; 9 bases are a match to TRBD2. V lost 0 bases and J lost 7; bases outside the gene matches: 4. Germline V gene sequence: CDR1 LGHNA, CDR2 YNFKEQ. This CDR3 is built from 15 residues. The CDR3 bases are TGTGCCAGCAGCCAAGAAGTGGCGGGGGGGAACATTCAGTACTTC. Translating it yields CASSQEVAGGNIQYF.

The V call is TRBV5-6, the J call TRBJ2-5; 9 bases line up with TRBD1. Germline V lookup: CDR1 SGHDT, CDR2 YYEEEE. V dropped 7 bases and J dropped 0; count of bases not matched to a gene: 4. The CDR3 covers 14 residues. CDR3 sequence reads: CASGGQGHQETQYF. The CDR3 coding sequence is TGTGCCAGCGGGGGACAGGGCCACCAAGAGACCCAGTACTTC.

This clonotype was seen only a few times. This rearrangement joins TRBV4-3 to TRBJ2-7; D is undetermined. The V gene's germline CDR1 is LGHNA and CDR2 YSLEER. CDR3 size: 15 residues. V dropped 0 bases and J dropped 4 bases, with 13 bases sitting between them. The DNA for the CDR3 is TGCGCCAGCAGCCAAGACAGCTCGACTGTTTACGAGCAGTACTTC. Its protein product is CASSQDSSTVYEQYF.

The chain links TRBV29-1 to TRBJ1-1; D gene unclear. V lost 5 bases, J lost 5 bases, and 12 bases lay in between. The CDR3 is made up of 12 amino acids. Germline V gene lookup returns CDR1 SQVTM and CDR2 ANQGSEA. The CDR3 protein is CSVKALETEAFF. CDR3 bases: TGCAGCGTTAAGGCTCTTGAGACTGAAGCTTTCTTT.

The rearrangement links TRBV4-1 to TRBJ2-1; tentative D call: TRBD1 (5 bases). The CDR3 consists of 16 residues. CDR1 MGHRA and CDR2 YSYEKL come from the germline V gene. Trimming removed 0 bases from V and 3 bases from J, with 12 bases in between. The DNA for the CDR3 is TGCGCCAGCAGCCAAGATCAGCAGGGCTTCTACAATGAGCAGTTCTTC. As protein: CASSQDQQGFYNEQFF.

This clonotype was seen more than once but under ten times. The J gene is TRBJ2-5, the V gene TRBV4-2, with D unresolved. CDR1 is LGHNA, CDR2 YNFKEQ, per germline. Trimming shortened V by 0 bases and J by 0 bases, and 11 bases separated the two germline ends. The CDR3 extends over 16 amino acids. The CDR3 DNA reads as TGTGCCAGCAGCCAAGAGGACCGCCTACACCAAGAGACCCAGTACTTC. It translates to CASSQEDRLHQETQYF.

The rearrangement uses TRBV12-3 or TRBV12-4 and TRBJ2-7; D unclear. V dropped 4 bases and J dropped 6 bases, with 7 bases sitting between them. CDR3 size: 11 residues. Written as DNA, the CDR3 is TGTGCCAGCAGTTCAGCCTCCGAGCAGTACTTC. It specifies CASSSASEQYF.

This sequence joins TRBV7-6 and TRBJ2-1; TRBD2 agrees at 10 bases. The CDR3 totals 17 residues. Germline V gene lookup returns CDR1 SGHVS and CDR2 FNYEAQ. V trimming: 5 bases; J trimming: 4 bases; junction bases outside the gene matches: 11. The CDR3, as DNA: TGTGCCAGCAGCATACGACCTGGACTAGCGGTTTACAATGAGCAGTTCTTC. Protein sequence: CASSIRPGLAVYNEQFF. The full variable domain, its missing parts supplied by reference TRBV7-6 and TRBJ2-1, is GAGVSQSPRYKVTKRGQDVALRCDPISGHVSLYWYRQALGQGPEFLTYFNYEAQQDKSGLPNDRFSAERPEGSISTLTIQRTEQRDSAMYRCASSIRPGLAVYNEQFFGPGTRLTVL.

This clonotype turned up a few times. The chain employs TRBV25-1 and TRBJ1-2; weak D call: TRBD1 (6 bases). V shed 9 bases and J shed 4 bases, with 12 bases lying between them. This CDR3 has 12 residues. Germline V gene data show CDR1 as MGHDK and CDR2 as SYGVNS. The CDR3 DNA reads TGTGCCAGTACGACAGGTGCCTATGGCTACACCTTC. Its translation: CASTTGAYGYTF.

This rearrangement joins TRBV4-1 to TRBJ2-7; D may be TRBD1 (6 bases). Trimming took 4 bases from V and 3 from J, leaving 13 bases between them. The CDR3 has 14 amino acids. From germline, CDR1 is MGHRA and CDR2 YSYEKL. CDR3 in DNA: TGCGCCAGCAGCCCCGGACAGAACAGCTACGAGCAGTACTTC. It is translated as CASSPGQNSYEQYF.

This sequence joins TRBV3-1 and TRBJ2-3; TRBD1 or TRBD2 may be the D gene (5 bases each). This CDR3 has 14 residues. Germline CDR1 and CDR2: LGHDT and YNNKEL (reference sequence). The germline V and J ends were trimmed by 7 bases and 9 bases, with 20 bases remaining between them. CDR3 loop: CASTQAGAPGTQYF. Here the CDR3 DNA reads TGTGCCAGCACCCAGGCTGGGGCCCCGGGGACGCAGTATTTT.

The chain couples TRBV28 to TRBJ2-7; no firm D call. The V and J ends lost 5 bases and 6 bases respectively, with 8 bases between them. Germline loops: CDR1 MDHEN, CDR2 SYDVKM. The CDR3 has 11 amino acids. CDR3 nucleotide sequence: TGTGCCAGCAGTCGAGTGGGCGAGCAGTACGTC. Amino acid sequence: CASSRVGEQYV.

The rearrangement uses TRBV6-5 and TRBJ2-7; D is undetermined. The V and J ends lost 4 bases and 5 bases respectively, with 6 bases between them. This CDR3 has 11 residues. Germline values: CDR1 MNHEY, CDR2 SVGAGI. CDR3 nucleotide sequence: TGTGCCAGCAGTTTTGGGAACGAGCAGTACTTC. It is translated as CASSFGNEQYF.

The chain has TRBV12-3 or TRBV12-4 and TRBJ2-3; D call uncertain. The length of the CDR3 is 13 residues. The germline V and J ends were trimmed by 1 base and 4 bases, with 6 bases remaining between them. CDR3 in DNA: TGTGCCAGCAGTTTAGTCGGGTCAGATACGCAGTATTTT. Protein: CASSLVGSDTQYF.

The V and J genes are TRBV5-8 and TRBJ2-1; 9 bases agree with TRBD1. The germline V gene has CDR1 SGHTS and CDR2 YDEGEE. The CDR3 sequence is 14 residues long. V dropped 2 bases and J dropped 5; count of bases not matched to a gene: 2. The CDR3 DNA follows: TGTGCCAGCAGCTTTGGGACAGGGAACAATGAGCAGTTCTTC. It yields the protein CASSFGTGNNEQFF.

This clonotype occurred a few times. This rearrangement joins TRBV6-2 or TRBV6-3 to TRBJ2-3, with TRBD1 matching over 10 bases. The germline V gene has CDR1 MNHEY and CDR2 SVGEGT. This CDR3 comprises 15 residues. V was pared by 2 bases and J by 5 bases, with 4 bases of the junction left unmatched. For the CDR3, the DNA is TGTGCCAGCAGTTACGGGACAGGGGAGGTAGATACGCAGTATTTT. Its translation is CASSYGTGEVDTQYF.

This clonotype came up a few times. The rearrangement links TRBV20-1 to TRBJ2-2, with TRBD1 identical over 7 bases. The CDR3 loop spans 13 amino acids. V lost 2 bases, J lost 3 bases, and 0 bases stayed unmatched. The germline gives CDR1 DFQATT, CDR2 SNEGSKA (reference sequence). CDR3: CSARTGDTGELFF. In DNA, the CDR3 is TGCAGTGCTAGAACAGGGGACACCGGGGAGCTGTTTTTT.

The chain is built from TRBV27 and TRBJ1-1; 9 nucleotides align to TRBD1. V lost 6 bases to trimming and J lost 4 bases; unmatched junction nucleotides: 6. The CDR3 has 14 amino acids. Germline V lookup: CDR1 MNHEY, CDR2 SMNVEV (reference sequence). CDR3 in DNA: TGTGCCAGCAGGCAGACAGGGGGAAGCACTGAAGCTTTCTTT. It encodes CASRQTGGSTEAFF.

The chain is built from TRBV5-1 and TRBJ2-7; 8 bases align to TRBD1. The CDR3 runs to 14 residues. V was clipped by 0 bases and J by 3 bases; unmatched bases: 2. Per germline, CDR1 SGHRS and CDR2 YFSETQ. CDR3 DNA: TGCGCCAGCAGCTTGGGACAGGGGAGCTACGAGCAGTACGTC. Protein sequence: CASSLGQGSYEQYV.

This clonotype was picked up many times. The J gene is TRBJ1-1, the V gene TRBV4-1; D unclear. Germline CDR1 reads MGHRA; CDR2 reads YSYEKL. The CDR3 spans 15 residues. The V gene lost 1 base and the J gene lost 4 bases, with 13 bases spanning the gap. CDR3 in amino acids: CASSQGPPGGTEAFF. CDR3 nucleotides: TGCGCCAGCAGCCAAGGACCACCAGGAGGCACTGAAGCTTTCTTT.

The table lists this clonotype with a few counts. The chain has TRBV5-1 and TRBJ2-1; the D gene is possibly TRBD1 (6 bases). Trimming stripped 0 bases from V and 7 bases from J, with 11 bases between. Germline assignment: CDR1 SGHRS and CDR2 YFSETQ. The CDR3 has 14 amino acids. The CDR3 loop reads CASSLVDRINEQFF. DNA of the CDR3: TGCGCCAGCAGCTTGGTGGACAGAATAAATGAGCAGTTCTTC.